This T cell receptor beta chain was captured in a study of blood T cell repertoires in COVID-19. About the research overall: There were acute and convalescent COVID-19 samples, and they came from the United States, Italy and Spain. PBMCs, B-cell-depleted T cells, or T cells were the source of the cDNA or gDNA that made up the material.

In the authors' workflow: Reference gene primer amplification gave nucleated cell count estimates. TCRdb's table, derived via immunoSEQ multiplex PCR, lists solely in-frame clones and lacks some. That table furnishes V, J and clone size, whereas the DNA furnished D and trimming. The sample consists of approximately 45,000 clones, about 89% of them appearing once. This CDR3 region has 13 residues. Between the trimmed V and J ends, which lost 0 bases and 5 bases, there was a span of 7 bases. The germline CDR1 and CDR2 sequences are MDHEN and SYDVKM. This rearrangement joins TRBV28 to TRBJ2-5; D may be TRBD2 (5 bases). Source material: peripheral blood. The TCR originated in a human donor in a cohort sampled during active COVID-19. CDR3 in amino acids: CASSLWAGETQYF. The CDR3 DNA is TGTGCCAGCAGTTTATGGGCGGGTGAGACCCAGTACTTC.